A single sample gave rise to the 14 T cell receptor beta chains below, sequenced in a study of T cell responses to AZD1222 COVID-19 vaccine. The data were produced by immunoSEQ multiplex PCR, yet TCRdb's version contains in-frame clones alone and is incomplete. The sample includes some 100,000 clones, 88% of them seen just once. The sample here was peripheral blood, taken on day 0 of AZD1222 vaccination. The receptors shown here come from an adult in good health.

This chain links TRBV30 with TRBJ2-7; D is unresolved. The length of the CDR3 is 13 residues. The V end was cut by 0 bases, the J end by 2 bases, with 8 bases between. Germline values: CDR1 GTSNPN, CDR2 SVGIG (reference sequence). The CDR3, as DNA: TGTGCCTGGAGTGTCGGGTCAGCCTACGAGCAGTACTTC. This encodes CAWSVGSAYEQYF.

CDR3 DNA: TGCGCCAGCGCCCCGGGTGAGCGGGGGGCGGGCACCGGGGAGCTGTTTTTT. It encodes CASAPGERGAGTGELFF. The chain employs TRBV4-1 and TRBJ2-2, with 9 bases that match TRBD2. Germline V gene sequence: CDR1 MGHRA, CDR2 YSYEKL. The ends lost 8 bases at V and 4 bases at J; junction bases unmatched: 14. This CDR3 comprises 17 residues.

Here the CDR3 DNA reads TGTGCCAGCAGCCATGGACGCGGGAGGGCCTCTTACAATGAGCAGTTCTTC. Its protein is CASSHGRGRASYNEQFF. The rearrangement joins TRBV3-1 (or the pseudogene TRBV3-2) to TRBJ2-1; 9 positions match TRBD2. The CDR3 totals 17 residues. The V segment lost 3 bases and the J segment 4 bases; nucleotides outside the gene matches: 10. Germline assignment: CDR1 LGHDT and CDR2 YNNKEL (reference sequence).

This clone appeared once. V gene TRBV4-1 combines with J gene TRBJ1-5; D gene unclear. This CDR3 has 16 amino acids. Germline CDR1 reads MGHRA; CDR2 reads YSYEKL. The V end lost 0 bases, the J end lost 0 bases, and 9 bases lay between the germline ends. The CDR3 sequence is CASSQEAANSNQPQHF. CDR3 DNA: TGCGCCAGCAGCCAAGAGGCGGCTAATAGCAATCAGCCCCAGCATTTT.

J is TRBJ2-1 and V is TRBV4-2, with D unclear. The V end lost 2 bases, the J end lost 7 bases, and 9 bases lay between the germline ends. Germline assignment: CDR1 LGHNA and CDR2 YNFKEQ. CDR3 length: 13 amino acids. The CDR3 reads CASSQTDGNEQFF. The CDR3 DNA follows: TGTGCCAGCAGCCAAACAGACGGTAATGAGCAGTTCTTC.

The CDR3 reads CASSTTSRQSTTGELFF. The CDR3 DNA sequence: TGCGCCAGCAGTACGACTAGCAGACAGTCAACGACCGGGGAGCTGTTTTTT. The chain combines TRBV5-1 with TRBJ2-2; 7 nucleotides line up with TRBD2. The V segment lost 5 bases and the J segment 5 bases; nucleotides outside the gene matches: 15. The CDR3 has 17 amino acids. Germline CDR1 SGHRS, CDR2 YFSETQ.

CDR3 sequence: CASGPEGNTEAFF. CDR3 DNA: TGTGCTAGTGGTCCGGAAGGAAACACTGAAGCTTTCTTT. The genes are TRBV12-5 and TRBJ1-1; D gene uncertain. Germline V CDR1 and CDR2: LGHNT, FRNRAP. The CDR3 has 13 amino acids. Trimming removed 5 bases from V and 2 bases from J, with 9 bases in between.

This chain links TRBV7-3 with TRBJ1-1, with D possibly matching TRBD1 (5 bases). This CDR3 is built from 14 residues. The V gene lost 5 bases and the J gene lost 1 base, with 11 bases spanning the gap. Germline V CDR1 and CDR2: SGHTA, FQGTGA. The CDR3 sequence is CASSPSQGNTEAFF. CDR3 coding DNA: TGTGCCAGCAGCCCGTCCCAGGGGAACACTGAAGCTTTCTTT.

This sequence joins TRBV3-1 (or the pseudogene TRBV3-2) and TRBJ2-1; 7 nucleotides line up with TRBD2. This CDR3 comprises 15 residues. The junction had 1 base not matched to a gene; V was cut back by 0 bases and J by 2 bases. Germline V gene lookup returns CDR1 LGHDT and CDR2 YNNKEL (reference sequence). CDR3 loop: CASSQEAGPYNEQFF. The CDR3 DNA follows: TGTGCCAGCAGCCAAGAAGCGGGGCCCTACAATGAGCAGTTCTTC.

The V call is TRBV4-1, the J call TRBJ2-5, with no clear D. CDR1 MGHRA and CDR2 YSYEKL come from the germline V gene. Trimming cost V 0 bases and J 7 bases, with 15 bases left between them. This CDR3 is built from 15 residues. This CDR3 reads CASSQDHPRRGTQYF. The CDR3 DNA reads TGCGCCAGCAGCCAAGATCACCCCCGAAGAGGGACCCAGTACTTC.

This chain joins TRBV7-2 and TRBJ2-3; TRBD2 matches 9 bases. The CDR3 runs to 17 residues. Looked up from germline, CDR1 is SGHTA and CDR2 is FQGNSA. V trimming: 8 bases; J trimming: 6 bases; junction bases outside the gene matches: 18. The DNA of the CDR3 is TGTGCCAGCGCACCGGGACTAGCAGGTCGGGGTTGGGATACGCAGTATTTT. Translation: CASAPGLAGRGWDTQYF.

The chain joins TRBV19 to TRBJ2-1, with 7 positions matching TRBD1. The CDR3 sequence is 17 residues long. V dropped 3 bases and J dropped 3; count of bases not matched to a gene: 11. CDR1 is LNHDA and CDR2 is SQIVND in the germline V gene (reference sequence). Here the CDR3 reads CASSILGETGSYNEQFF. As DNA, the CDR3 is TGTGCCAGTAGTATCTTGGGTGAGACAGGGAGCTACAATGAGCAGTTCTTC.

The chain employs TRBV5-6 and TRBJ2-3; 9 bases are a match to TRBD2. The V and J ends lost 0 bases and 5 bases, in that order; junction bases with no gene match: 7. Germline CDR1 and CDR2: SGHDT and YYEEEE. The CDR3 runs to 16 residues. The CDR3 DNA sequence: TGTGCCAGCAGCTTGGAGGGACTAGCAGCGAGAGATACGCAGTATTTT. Its protein product is CASSLEGLAARDTQYF. The full variable domain, completed using reference TRBV5-6 and TRBJ2-3, is DAGVTQSPTHLIKTRGQQVTLRCSPKSGHDTVSWYQQALGQGPQFIFQYYEEEERQRGNFPDRFSGHQFPNYSSELNVNALLLGDSALYLCASSLEGLAARDTQYFGPGTRLTVL.

The chain joins TRBV11-2 to TRBJ1-4; TRBD1 is a possible D gene (5 bases). Germline V gene data show CDR1 as SGHAT and CDR2 as FQNNGV. The CDR3 covers 15 residues. V lost 5 bases and J 5 bases, leaving 15 bases between the germline ends. The CDR3 DNA reads as TGTGCCAGCAGCCCCAGACGGGGGAACAATGAAAAACTGTTTTTT. This codes for CASSPRRGNNEKLFF. The whole variable domain, remainder taken from reference TRBV11-2 and TRBJ1-4, is EAGVAQSPRYKIIEKRQSVAFWCNPISGHATLYWYQQILGQGPKLLIQFQNNGVVDDSQLPKDRFSAERLKGVDSTLKIQPAKLEDSAVYLCASSPRRGNNEKLFFGSGTQLSVL.